Below are 8 T cell receptor beta chains sequenced from a single sample in a study of blood T cell repertoires in COVID-19. TCRdb's table, derived via immunoSEQ multiplex PCR, lists solely in-frame clones and lacks some. Of 250,000 to 300,000 clones listed, 70% to 90% are singletons. What was sequenced was peripheral blood. These receptors all come from a woman in her forties with acute or convalescent COVID-19.

The chain employs TRBV5-5 and TRBJ2-1; no clear D gene. Germline V gene data show CDR1 as SGHKS and CDR2 as YYEKEE (reference sequence). CDR3 size: 15 residues. Trimming removed 2 bases from V and 2 bases from J, with 11 bases in between. As DNA, the CDR3 is TGTGCCAGCAGCTTTGGTCCAGTACCCTACAATGAGCAGTTCTTC. It is translated as CASSFGPVPYNEQFF.

A single count supports this clone. This sequence joins TRBV3-1 (or the pseudogene TRBV3-2) and TRBJ2-1; D gene unclear. There are 12 residues in the CDR3. Germline values: CDR1 LGHDT, CDR2 YNNKEL (reference sequence). The germline V and J ends were trimmed by 1 base and 10 bases, with 8 bases remaining between them. The CDR3 loop reads CASSQGEREQFF. As DNA, the CDR3 is TGTGCCAGCAGCCAAGGAGAACGCGAGCAGTTCTTC.

The rearrangement uses TRBV5-1 and TRBJ2-2; D may be TRBD2 (6 bases). Germline loops: CDR1 SGHRS, CDR2 YFSETQ. V was clipped by 3 bases and J by 2 bases, with 14 bases between them. This CDR3 region has 16 residues. The CDR3 DNA is TGCGCCAGCAGCTGGAGGGTGGACCTCAACACCGGGGAGCTGTTTTTT. Protein sequence: CASSWRVDLNTGELFF.

This clone came up once. This chain links TRBV6-6 with TRBJ1-5; 10 bases fit TRBD1. There are 15 residues in the CDR3. The V and J ends lost 5 bases and 7 bases, in that order; junction bases with no gene match: 8. Looked up from germline, CDR1 is MNHNY and CDR2 is SVGAGI (reference sequence). Written as DNA, the CDR3 is TGTGCCAGCAGTCCCCCGGACAGGGGGAACCAGCCCCAGCATTTT. Protein: CASSPPDRGNQPQHF.

The genes are TRBV24-1 and TRBJ2-2, with D possibly being TRBD1 (5 bases). Trimming took 7 bases from V and 6 from J, leaving 11 bases between them. Germline V gene lookup returns CDR1 KGHDR and CDR2 SFDVKD. There are 13 residues in the CDR3. CDR3 bases: TGTGCCACCAGCCCCAAGGGGCCCGGGGAGCTGTTTTTT. Translated: CATSPKGPGELFF.

The rearrangement joins TRBV27 to TRBJ1-2, with a weak D call TRBD1 (5 bases). The germline CDR1 and CDR2 sequences are MNHEY and SMNVEV (reference sequence). With 9 bases removed from V and 10 bases from J, the gap between germline ends came to 15 bases. The CDR3 is made up of 11 amino acids. CDR3 region: CASGAGPYYTF. Written as DNA, the CDR3 is TGTGCCAGTGGGGCAGGGCCTTACTACACCTTC.

The V call is TRBV29-1, the J call TRBJ2-1, with D possibly matching TRBD2 (7 bases). The V and J ends lost 7 bases and 5 bases respectively, with 15 bases between them. Per germline, CDR1 SQVTM and CDR2 ANQGSEA. CDR3 length: 13 residues. The chain's CDR3 is CSAEGGAHNEQFF. DNA for the CDR3: TGCAGCGCTGAGGGGGGGGCCCACAATGAGCAGTTCTTC.

The V gene is TRBV7-8, the J gene TRBJ2-5, with D possibly TRBD1 on 5 matching bases. The CDR3 runs to 13 residues. CDR1 is SGHVS, CDR2 FQNEAQ, per germline. Trimming left V 6 bases short and J 3 bases short, with 11 bases between. The CDR3 bases are TGTGCCAGCAGTTCCGACAGAAAAGAGACCCAGTACTTC. Translation: CASSSDRKETQYF.